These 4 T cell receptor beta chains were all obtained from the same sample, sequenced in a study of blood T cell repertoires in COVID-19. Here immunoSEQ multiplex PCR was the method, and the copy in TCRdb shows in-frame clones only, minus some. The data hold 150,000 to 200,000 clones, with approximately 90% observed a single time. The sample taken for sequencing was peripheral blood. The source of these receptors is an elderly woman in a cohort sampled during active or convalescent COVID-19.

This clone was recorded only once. The DNA of the CDR3 is TGTGCCAGCAGTGAAGGCGGCGGAGTTAATGAAAAACTGTTTTTT. Translated: CASSEGGGVNEKLFF. The V call is TRBV2, the J call TRBJ1-4, with D unclear. V gave up 1 base and J gave up 4 bases, with 10 bases separating them. Germline loops: CDR1 SNHLY, CDR2 FYNNEI. The CDR3 has 15 residues.

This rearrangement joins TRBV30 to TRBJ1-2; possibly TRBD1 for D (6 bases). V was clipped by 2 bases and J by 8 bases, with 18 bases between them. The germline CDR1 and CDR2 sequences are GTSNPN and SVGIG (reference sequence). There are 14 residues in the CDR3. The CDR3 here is CAWSRLQGGGGYTF. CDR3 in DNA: TGTGCCTGGAGTCGCCTGCAAGGGGGTGGAGGCTACACCTTC.

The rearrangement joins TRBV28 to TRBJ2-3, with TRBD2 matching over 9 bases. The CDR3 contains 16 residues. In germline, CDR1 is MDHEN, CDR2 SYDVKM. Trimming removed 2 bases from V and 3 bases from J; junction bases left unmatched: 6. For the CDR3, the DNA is TGTGCCAGCAGTTTAGGGCGGGGGGGCCCGACAGATACGCAGTATTTT. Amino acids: CASSLGRGGPTDTQYF.

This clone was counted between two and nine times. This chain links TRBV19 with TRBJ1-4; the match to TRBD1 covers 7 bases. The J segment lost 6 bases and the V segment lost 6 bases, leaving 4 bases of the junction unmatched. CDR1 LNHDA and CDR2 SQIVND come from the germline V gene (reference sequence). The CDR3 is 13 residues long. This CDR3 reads CASSLGQDEKLFF. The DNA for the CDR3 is TGTGCCAGTAGCCTAGGACAGGATGAAAAACTGTTTTTT.